This T cell receptor (beta chain) was recovered during a study of T cell changes during pregnancy in multiple sclerosis (dated by TCRdb to the late 2010s). Looking at the study overall: In women with multiple sclerosis, the researchers looked at how the T cell repertoire shifted as pregnancy progressed.

Worth noting for this clone: Which antigen it targets is not known. Per-base quality was not reported, and no clone a single base away is much larger than it.

CDR1 and CDR2 are drawn from the germline V gene: SGHAT, FQNNGV. The CDR3 runs 13 amino acids, cysteine and phenylalanine included. The kept DNA is CDR3 alone, 39 bases in frame from the first base. V was cut back by 0 bases and J by 6 bases, leaving a gap of 5 bases between them. Library generation was performed with the immunoSEQ multiplex PCR assay. The table comes from immuneACCESS by way of TCRdb, which keeps in-frame sequences with V and J called. Part of the clones is missing from these tables; in studies checked, under half for an unresolved V gene and the rest for unknown reasons. The sample table holds about 55,000 clones, of which under 95% were seen once. Of the sample, less than 4.5% is held by the ten largest clones.

The sample here was CD8+ T cells from peripheral blood mononuclear cells, taken in the third trimester of pregnancy. The TCR was taken from a female donor with multiple sclerosis, enrolled in a pregnancy study. The receptor chain draws on TRBV11-2 and TRBJ2-2; the D gene remains uncertain. At the DNA level, the sequence is TGTGCCAGCAGCTTAGACCCTCCCGGGGAGCTGTTTTTT. Translated, it reads CASSLDPPGELFF. Full variable domain (CDR3 extended with the reference TRBV11-2 and TRBJ2-2 proteins): EAGVAQSPRYKIIEKRQSVAFWCNPISGHATLYWYQQILGQGPKLLIQFQNNGVVDDSQLPKDRFSAERLKGVDSTLKIQPAKLEDSAVYLCASSLDPPGELFFGEGSRLTVL.